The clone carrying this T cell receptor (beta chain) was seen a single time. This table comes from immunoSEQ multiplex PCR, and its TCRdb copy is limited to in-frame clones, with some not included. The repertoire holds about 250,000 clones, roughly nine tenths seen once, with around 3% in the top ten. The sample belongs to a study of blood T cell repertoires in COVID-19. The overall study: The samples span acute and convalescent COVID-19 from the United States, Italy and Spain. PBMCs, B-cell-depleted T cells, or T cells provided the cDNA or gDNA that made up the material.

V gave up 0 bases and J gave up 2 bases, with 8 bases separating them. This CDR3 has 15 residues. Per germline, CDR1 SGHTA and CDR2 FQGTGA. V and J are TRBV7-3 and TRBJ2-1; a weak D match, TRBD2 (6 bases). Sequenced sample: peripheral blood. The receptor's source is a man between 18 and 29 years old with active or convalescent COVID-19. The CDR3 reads CASSLTSGAYNEQFF. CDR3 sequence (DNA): TGTGCCAGCAGCTTAACTAGCGGAGCCTACAATGAGCAGTTCTTC.